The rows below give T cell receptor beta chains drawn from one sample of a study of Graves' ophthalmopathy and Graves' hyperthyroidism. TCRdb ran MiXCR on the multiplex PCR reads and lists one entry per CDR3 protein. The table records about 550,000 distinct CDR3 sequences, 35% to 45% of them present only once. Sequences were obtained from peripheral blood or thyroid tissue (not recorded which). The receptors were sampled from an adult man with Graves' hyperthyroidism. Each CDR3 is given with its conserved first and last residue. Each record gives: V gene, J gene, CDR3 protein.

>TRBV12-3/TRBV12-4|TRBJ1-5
CASSLKWANQPQHF
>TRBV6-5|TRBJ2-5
CASSYVFGETQYF
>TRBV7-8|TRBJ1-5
CASTGNGADQPQHF
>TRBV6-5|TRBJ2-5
CASTGAQIQETQYF
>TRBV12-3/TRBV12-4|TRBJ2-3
CASSSILLTDTQYF
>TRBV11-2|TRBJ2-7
CATSSQGSLSYEQYF
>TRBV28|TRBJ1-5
CASTSQGNNQPQHF
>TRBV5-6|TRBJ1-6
CASSRTLYNSPLHF
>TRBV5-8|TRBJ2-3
CATRGRGASTDTQYF
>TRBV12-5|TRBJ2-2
CASAQGAVTGELFF
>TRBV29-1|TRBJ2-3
CSVEGRNNEQYF
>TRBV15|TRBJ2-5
CATSRTAAETQYF
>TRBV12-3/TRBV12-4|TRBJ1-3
CASSFRLTGNTIYF
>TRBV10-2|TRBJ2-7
CATRDRVYEQYF
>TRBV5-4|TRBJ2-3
CASKGGGSGADTQYF
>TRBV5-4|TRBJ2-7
CASSFRAQEQYF
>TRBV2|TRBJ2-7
CASSEGTDYEQYF
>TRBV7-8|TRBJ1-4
CASTPTRTGHNEKLFF
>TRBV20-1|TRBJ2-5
CSARQGNQETQYF
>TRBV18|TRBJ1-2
CASSPGAYGYTF
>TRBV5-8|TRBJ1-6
CASSFTGNSPLHF
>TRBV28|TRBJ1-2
CASSGRGTGGGYTF
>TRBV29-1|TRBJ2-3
CSVAGLAGSADTQYF
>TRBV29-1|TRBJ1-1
CNVADPNTEAFF
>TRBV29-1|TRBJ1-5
CSVGVQGKNQPQHF
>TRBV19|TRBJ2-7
CASSIAGITYNEQYF
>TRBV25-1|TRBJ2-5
CASSKGTVLQETQYF
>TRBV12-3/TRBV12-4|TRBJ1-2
CASNPTGDGYTF
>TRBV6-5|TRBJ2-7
CASTPDRYEQYF
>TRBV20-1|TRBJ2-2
CSAPSQRANTGELFF
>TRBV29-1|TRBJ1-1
CSVLEAAGFHTEAFF
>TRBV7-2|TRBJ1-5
CASSLEGQNQPQHF
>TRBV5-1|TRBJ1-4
CASSLTGEKLFF
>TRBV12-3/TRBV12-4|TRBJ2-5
CASTLGRGLETQYF
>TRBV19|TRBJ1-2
CASSRGTGPLGYTF
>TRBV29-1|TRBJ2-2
CSVGTGGKTGELFF
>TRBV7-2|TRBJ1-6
CASSPQGRRSYNSPLHF
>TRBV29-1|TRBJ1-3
CSLAGSGNTIYF
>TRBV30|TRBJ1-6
CAWSTTGANSPLHF
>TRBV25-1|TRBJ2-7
CASTDRYGSYEQYF
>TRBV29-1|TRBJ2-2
CSGKEIGTGELFF
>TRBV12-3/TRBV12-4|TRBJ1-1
CASSLGDGNTEAFF
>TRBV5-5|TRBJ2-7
CASKGQGPYEQYF
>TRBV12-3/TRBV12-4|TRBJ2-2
CASRGNLAGGNTGELFF
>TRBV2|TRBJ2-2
CASSFRPYTGELFF
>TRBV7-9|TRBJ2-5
CASSSRQGSRQETQYF
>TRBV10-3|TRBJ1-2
CASSYGGRLYGGYTF
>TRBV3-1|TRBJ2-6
CASRGHGQGKYSGANVLTF
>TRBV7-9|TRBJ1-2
CASSFRDRGDYTF
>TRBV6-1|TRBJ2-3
CASSGTSGGDTQYF
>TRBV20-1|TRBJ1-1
CSARLMNTEAFF
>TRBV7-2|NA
CASSLVLLGSSYNEQFF
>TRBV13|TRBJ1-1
CASSPRRDGLREAFF
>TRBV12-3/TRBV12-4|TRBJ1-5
CASSGNRGLQPQHF
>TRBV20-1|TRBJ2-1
CSAASVGRSYNEQFF
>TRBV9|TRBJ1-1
CAFKRKGENTEAFF
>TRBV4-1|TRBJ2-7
CASSHRSGFYEQYF
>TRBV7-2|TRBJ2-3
CASSGTFGTADTQYF